This T cell receptor (beta chain) was identified during a study of cytomegalovirus exposure and HLA in healthy donors. Note on this clone: What it recognizes is unknown.

Vbeta (60) and Jbeta (13) primers were used in the PCR. Original processing methods: In a later analysis, approximately 80 million unique TCR beta chains included roughly 11 million shared by two or more donors. The protocol was immunoSEQ multiplex PCR, while the TCRdb copy is restricted to in-frame clones and leaves out a portion. V, J and clone size reflect that table, while D and trimming were determined from the DNA. The sample's table shows approximately 100,000 clones. The CDR3 spans 13 residues. CDR1 is SGHRS, CDR2 YFSETQ, per germline. The ends were cut back, 5 bases at V and 4 bases at J, with 9 bases in the middle. Each donor was healthy, and each was a bone marrow donor. Overall study findings and caveats: Most TCR sequences were seen very rarely across donors, but some public TCRs occurred in many. As a later analysis showed, a missense DCLRE1C variant was linked to trimming of TCR beta V- and J-genes.

This chain uses TRBV5-1 with TRBJ1-4, with D possibly TRBD1 on 6 matching bases. The sequence derives from a middle-aged man in good health and CMV-seronegative. Sequencing was done on a sample of PBMCs. Written as DNA, the CDR3 is TGCGCCAGCAGTAGAGGGGGTAATGAAAAACTGTTTTTT. The encoded protein is CASSRGGNEKLFF.